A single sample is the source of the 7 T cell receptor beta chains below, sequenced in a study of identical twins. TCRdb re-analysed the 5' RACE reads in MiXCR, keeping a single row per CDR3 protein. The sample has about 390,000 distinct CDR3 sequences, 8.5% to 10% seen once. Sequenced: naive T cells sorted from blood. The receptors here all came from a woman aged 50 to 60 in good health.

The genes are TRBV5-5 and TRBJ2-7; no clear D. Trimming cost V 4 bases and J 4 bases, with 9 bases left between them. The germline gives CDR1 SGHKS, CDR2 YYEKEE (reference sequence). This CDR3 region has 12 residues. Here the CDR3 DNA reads TGTGCCAGCAGCGAGACACATTACGAGCAGTACTTC. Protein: CASSETHYEQYF.

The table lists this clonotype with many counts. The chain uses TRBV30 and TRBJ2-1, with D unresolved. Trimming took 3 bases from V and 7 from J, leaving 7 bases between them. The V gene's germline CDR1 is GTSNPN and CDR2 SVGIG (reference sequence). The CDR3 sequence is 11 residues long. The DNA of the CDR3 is TGTGCCTGGAGCCCTGGTAATGAGCAGTTCTTC. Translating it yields CAWSPGNEQFF.

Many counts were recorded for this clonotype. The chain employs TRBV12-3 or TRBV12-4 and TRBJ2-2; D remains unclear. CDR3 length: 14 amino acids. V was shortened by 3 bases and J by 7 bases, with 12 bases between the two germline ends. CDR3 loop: CASSFGQSDGELFF. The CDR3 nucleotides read TGTGCCAGCAGTTTCGGGCAAAGTGACGGGGAGCTGTTTTTT.

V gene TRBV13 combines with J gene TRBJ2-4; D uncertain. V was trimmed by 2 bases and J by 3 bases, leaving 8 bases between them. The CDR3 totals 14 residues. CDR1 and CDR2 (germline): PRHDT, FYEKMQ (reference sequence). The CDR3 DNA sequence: TGTGCCAGCAGCTTACGAGTGGTCAAAAACATTCAGTACTTC. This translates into CASSLRVVKNIQYF.

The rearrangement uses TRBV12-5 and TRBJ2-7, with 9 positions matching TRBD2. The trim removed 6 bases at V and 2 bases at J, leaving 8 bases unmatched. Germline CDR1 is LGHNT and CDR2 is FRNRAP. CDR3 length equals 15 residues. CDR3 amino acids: CASGQSGRQTYEQYF. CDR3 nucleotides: TGTGCTAGTGGACAAAGCGGGAGGCAGACCTACGAGCAGTACTTC.

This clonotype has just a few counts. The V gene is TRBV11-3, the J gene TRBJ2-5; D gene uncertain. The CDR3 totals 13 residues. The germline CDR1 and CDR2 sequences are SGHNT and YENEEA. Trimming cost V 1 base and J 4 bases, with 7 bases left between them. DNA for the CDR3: TGTGCCAGCAGCTTAGGTCTACCAGAGACCCAGTACTTC. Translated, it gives CASSLGLPETQYF.

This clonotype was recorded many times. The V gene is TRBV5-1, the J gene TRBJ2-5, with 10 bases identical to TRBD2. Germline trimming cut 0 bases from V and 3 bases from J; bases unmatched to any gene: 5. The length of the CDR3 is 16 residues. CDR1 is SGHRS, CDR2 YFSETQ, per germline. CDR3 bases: TGCGCCAGCAGCTTGGTTCTAGCGGGAGACAAAGAGACCCAGTACTTC. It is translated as CASSLVLAGDKETQYF.